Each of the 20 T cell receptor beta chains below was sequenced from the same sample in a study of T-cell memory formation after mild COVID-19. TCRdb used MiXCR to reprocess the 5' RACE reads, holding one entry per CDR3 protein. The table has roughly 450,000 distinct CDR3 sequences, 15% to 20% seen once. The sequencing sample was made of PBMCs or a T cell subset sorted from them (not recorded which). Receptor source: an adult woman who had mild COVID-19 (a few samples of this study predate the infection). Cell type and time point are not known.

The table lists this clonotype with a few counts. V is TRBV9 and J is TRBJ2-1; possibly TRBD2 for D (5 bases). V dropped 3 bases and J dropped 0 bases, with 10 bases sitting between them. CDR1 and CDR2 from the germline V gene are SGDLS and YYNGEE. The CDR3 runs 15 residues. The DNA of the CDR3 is TGTGCCAGCAGCGGCGGACTGAGCTCCTACAATGAGCAGTTCTTC. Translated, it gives CASSGGLSSYNEQFF. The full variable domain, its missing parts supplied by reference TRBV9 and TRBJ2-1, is DSGVTQTPKHLITATGQRVTLRCSPRSGDLSVYWYQQSLDQGLQFLIQYYNGEERAKGNILERFSAQQFPDLHSELNLSSLELGDSALYFCASSGGLSSYNEQFFGPGTRLTVL.

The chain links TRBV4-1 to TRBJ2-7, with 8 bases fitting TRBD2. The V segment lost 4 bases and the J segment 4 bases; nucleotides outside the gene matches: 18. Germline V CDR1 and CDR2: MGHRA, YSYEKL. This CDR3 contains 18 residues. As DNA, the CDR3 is TGCGCCAGCAGCCCAGACGGGAGCGGGGGCCGTTCACTTTACGAGCAGTACTTC. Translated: CASSPDGSGGRSLYEQYF.

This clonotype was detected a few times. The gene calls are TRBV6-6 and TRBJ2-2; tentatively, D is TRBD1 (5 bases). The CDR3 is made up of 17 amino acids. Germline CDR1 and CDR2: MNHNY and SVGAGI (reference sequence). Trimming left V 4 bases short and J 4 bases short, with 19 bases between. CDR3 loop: CASSSLTVLAVTGELFF. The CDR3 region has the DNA TGTGCCAGCAGTTCTTTGACAGTGTTGGCGGTCACCGGGGAGCTGTTTTTT.

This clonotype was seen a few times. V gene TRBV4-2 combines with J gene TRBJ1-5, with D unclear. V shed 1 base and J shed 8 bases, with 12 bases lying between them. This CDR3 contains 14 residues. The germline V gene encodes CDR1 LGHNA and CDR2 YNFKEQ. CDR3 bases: TGTGCCAGCAGCCAAGTAACTGCCGGCGAGCCCCAGCATTTT. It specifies CASSQVTAGEPQHF.

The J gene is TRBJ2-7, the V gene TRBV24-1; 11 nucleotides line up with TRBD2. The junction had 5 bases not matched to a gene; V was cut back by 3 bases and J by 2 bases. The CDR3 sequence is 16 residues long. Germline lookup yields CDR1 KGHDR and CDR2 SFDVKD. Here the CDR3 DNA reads TGTGCCACCAGTGATCCTAGCGGGGGGCCCCCCTACGAGCAGTACTTC. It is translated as CATSDPSGGPPYEQYF.

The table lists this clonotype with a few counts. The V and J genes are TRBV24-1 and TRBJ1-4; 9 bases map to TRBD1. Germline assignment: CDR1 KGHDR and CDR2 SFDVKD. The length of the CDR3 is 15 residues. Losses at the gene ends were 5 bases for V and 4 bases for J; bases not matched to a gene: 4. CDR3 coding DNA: TGTGCCACCAGTGCCGGACAGGGGTTTAATGAAAAACTGTTTTTT. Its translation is CATSAGQGFNEKLFF.

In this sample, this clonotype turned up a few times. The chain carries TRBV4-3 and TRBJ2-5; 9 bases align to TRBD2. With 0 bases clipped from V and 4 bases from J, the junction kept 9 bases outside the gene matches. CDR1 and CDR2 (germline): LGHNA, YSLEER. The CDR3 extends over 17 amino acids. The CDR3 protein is CASSQDVEAGGGETQYF. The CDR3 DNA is TGCGCCAGCAGCCAAGATGTTGAAGCGGGAGGAGGAGAGACCCAGTACTTC.

CDR3: CASSISRGTGELFF. The CDR3 nucleotides read TGTGCCAGTAGTATTAGTCGGGGCACCGGGGAGCTGTTTTTT. J is TRBJ2-2 and V is TRBV19, with D perhaps TRBD2 (5 bases). Looked up from germline, CDR1 is LNHDA and CDR2 is SQIVND (reference sequence). The CDR3 is 14 residues long. V was shortened by 3 bases and J by 4 bases, with 9 bases between the two germline ends.

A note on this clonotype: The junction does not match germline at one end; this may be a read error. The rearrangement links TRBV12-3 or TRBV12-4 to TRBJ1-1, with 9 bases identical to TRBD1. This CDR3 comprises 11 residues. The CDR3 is CASSPDRGSYF. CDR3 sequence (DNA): TGTGCCAGCAGTCCGGACAGGGGCAGTTACTTT.

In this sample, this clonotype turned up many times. The DNA for the CDR3 is TGTGCCAGCAGCTTGGAGGCCTACCACGGGAGGACCTCCTACGAGCAGTACTTC. Amino acid sequence: CASSLEAYHGRTSYEQYF. The genes are TRBV5-5 and TRBJ2-7; 7 nucleotides align to TRBD2. Germline loops: CDR1 SGHKS, CDR2 YYEKEE (reference sequence). The CDR3 consists of 18 residues. V trimming: 0 bases; J trimming: 0 bases; junction bases outside the gene matches: 12.

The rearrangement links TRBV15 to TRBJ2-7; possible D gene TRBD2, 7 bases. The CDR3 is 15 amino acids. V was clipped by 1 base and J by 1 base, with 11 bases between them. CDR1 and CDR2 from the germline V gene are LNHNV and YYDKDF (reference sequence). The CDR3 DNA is TGTGCCACCAGCAGAGGGGGGGGCGAGTCCTACGAGCAGTACTTC. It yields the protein CATSRGGGESYEQYF.

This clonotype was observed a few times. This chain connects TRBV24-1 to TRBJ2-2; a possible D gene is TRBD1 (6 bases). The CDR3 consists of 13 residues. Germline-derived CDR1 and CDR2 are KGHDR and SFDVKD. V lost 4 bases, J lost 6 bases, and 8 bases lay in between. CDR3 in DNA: TGTGCCACCAGTGAGCGGACAGCCGGGGAGCTGTTTTTT. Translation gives CATSERTAGELFF.

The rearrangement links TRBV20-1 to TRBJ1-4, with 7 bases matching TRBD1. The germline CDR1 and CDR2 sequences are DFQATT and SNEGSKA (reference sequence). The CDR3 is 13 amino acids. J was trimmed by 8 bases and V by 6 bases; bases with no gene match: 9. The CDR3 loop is CSATGSGGEKLFF. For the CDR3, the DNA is TGCAGTGCGACAGGGTCGGGGGGAGAAAAACTGTTTTTT.

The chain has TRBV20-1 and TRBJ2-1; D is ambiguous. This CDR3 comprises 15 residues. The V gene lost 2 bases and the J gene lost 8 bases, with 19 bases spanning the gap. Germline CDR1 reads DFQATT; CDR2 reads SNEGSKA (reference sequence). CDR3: CSARKPTQHIDEQFF. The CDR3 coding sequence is TGCAGTGCTAGAAAACCTACTCAGCACATCGATGAGCAGTTCTTC.

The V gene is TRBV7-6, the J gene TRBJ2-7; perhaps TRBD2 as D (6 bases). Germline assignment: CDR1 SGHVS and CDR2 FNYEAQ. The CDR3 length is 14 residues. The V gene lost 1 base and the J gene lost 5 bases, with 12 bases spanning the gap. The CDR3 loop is CASSLGLAGHEQYF. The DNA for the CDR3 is TGTGCCAGCAGCTTAGGCCTGGCGGGACACGAGCAGTACTTC.

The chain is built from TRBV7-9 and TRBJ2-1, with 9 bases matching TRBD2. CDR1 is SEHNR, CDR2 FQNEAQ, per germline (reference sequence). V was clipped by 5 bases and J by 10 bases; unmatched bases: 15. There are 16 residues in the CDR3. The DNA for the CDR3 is TGTGCCAGCAGCCCTCGTAGGGGGACTAGCTTACGGGAGCAGTTCTTC. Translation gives CASSPRRGTSLREQFF. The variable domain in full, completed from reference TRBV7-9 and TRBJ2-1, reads DTGVSQNPRHKITKRGQNVTFRCDPISEHNRLYWYRQTLGQGPEFLTYFQNEAQLEKSRLLSDRFSAERPKGSFSTLEIQRTEQGDSAMYLCASSPRRGTSLREQFFGPGTRLTVL.

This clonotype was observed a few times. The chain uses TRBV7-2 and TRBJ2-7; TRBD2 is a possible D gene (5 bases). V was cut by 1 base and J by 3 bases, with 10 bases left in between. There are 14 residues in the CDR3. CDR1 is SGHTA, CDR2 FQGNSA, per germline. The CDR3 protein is CASSLDGDYYEQYF. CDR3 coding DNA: TGTGCCAGCAGCTTAGATGGAGACTACTACGAGCAGTACTTC. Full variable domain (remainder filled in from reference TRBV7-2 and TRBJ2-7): GAGVSQSPSNKVTEKGKDVELRCDPISGHTALYWYRQSLGQGLEFLIYFQGNSAPDKSGLPSDRFSAERTGGSVSTLTIQRTQQEDSAVYLCASSLDGDYYEQYFGPGTRLTVT.

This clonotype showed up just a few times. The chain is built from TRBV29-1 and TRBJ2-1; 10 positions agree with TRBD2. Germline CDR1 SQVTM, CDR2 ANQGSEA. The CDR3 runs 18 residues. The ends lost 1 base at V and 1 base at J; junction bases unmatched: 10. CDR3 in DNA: TGCAGCGTTGAAGGAGGCCCGGGACTAGCGTTGTCCTACAATGAGCAGTTCTTC. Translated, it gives CSVEGGPGLALSYNEQFF.

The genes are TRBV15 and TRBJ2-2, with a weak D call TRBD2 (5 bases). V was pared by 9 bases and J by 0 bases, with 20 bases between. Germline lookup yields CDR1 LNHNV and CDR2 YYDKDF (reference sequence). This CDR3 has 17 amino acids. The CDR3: CATRAAGDPPNTGELFF. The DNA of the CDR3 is TGTGCCACGAGGGCGGCAGGTGACCCCCCGAACACCGGGGAGCTGTTTTTT.

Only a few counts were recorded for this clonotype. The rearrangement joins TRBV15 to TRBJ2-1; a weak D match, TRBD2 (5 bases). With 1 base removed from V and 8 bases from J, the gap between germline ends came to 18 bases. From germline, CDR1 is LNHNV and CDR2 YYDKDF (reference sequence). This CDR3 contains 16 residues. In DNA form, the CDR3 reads TGTGCCACCAGCAGAGTAACCCTGGGGAGTCGCTATGAGCAGTTCTTC. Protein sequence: CATSRVTLGSRYEQFF.